This paragraph covers one TCR beta chain sequence. The antigen remains unidentified. The PCR had 60 Vbeta and 13 Jbeta primers. TCRdb keeps only in-frame clones here, not all; method: immunoSEQ multiplex PCR. The sample holds some 110,000 clones, around 83% seen once. The source of the sample is a study of cytomegalovirus exposure and HLA in healthy donors. The study, taken as a whole, reports: What was likely a sequencing artifact was a cluster of highly shared sequence variants. As was reported, the classifier diagnosed cytomegalovirus status with high specificity and sensitivity. Researchers reportedly found TCR beta sequences accurately predicted most subjects' HLA-A and HLA-B alleles.

The CDR3 covers 17 residues. Germline V gene sequence: CDR1 SGHTA, CDR2 FQGNSA. The V end was cut by 8 bases, the J end by 2 bases, with 19 bases between. The sequence was obtained from a man in his thirties or forties in good health and CMV-seropositive. The rearrangement uses TRBV7-2 and TRBJ2-6, with D possibly matching TRBD2 (7 bases). Sequencing was performed on PBMCs. DNA of the CDR3: TGTGCCAGCGCTATCGAGGGAGGGGGACCTGGGGCCAACGTCCTGACTTTC. The encoded protein is CASAIEGGGPGANVLTF.